This T cell receptor (beta chain) was found in a study of T cells in localized non-small cell lung cancer. Study-wide findings and caveats: Sequencing was restricted to one tumor region; therefore, heterogeneity remains possible. Adjacent lung exhibited a median of approximately 50 among the 100 most abundant tumor clones. Uninvolved adjacent lung had the highest recorded T cell clonality, with tumor below it. In the blood, greater T cell density corresponded to longer overall survival.

Assay used: immunoSEQ multiplex PCR; TCRdb lists only in-frame clones, some missing. The repertoire includes a few thousand clones, approximately 22% of them detected once, and 20% to 25% sits in the top ten. This clone was observed a handful of times. Its specificity is not known. The CDR3 runs 21 residues. CDR1 LGHNA and CDR2 YNFKEQ come from the germline V gene. The V segment lost 0 bases and the J segment 0 bases; nucleotides outside the gene matches: 13. This rearrangement joins TRBV4-2 to TRBJ1-3; TRBD1 aligns across 11 bases. This sample comprised lung tumor tissue, obtained before any cancer treatment. The receptor's source is a woman aged 35-75 years with stage I lung adenocarcinoma. Here the CDR3 reads CASSQERGTGGRLSSGNTIYF. The CDR3 coding sequence is TGTGCCAGCAGCCAAGAGAGAGGGACAGGGGGTAGACTGAGCTCTGGAAACACCATATATTTT.